This passage covers 27 T cell receptor beta chains from one sample sequenced in a study of blood T cell repertoires in COVID-19. Clones were sequenced by immunoSEQ multiplex PCR, and TCRdb holds only the in-frame ones, with some missing. The sample yields approximately 330,000 clones, approximately 86% seen once. Source material: peripheral blood. The source is a man under 40 with COVID-19, enrolled during active disease.

The chain uses TRBV11-2 and TRBJ1-1; a possible D gene is TRBD1 (5 bases). Germline CDR1 and CDR2: SGHAT and FQNNGV. V gave up 1 base and J gave up 7 bases, with 10 bases separating them. The CDR3 spans 13 residues. CDR3 region: CASSLARQFEAFF. CDR3 nucleotides: TGTGCCAGCAGCTTAGCGAGACAGTTTGAAGCTTTCTTT.

The V gene is TRBV6-6, the J gene TRBJ2-1; 7 bases line up with TRBD2. The V gene end was trimmed by 5 bases and the J gene end by 1 base; junction bases not matched to a gene: 14. This CDR3 is built from 18 residues. Germline assignment: CDR1 MNHNY and CDR2 SVGAGI (reference sequence). The CDR3 coding sequence is TGTGCCAGCAGTCTTCTATCGGGTGCGGGGGAATCCTACAATGAGCAGTTCTTC. It encodes CASSLLSGAGESYNEQFF.

The gene calls are TRBV7-9 and TRBJ2-1, with 12 positions matching TRBD2. The CDR3 has 18 residues. The junction had 10 bases not matched to a gene; V was cut back by 0 bases and J by 7 bases. The germline V gene has CDR1 SEHNR and CDR2 FQNEAQ (reference sequence). The CDR3 DNA reads TGTGCCAGCAGCTTAGCGGAACCCCTAGCGGGGGGGTCTAATGAGCAGTTCTTC. Its protein product is CASSLAEPLAGGSNEQFF.

The chain joins TRBV5-4 to TRBJ2-2; D is perhaps TRBD1 (6 bases). Per germline, CDR1 SGHNT and CDR2 YYREEE (reference sequence). The CDR3 loop spans 15 amino acids. V gave up 0 bases and J gave up 4 bases, with 10 bases separating them. DNA of the CDR3: TGTGCCAGCAGCTTGGGCAGGGGTGTCACCGGGGAGCTGTTTTTT. Protein product: CASSLGRGVTGELFF.

This rearrangement joins TRBV28 to TRBJ1-1; the match to TRBD1 covers 7 bases. Germline V gene sequence: CDR1 MDHEN, CDR2 SYDVKM. V dropped 10 bases and J dropped 9; count of bases not matched to a gene: 8. This CDR3 is 11 amino acids long. The CDR3 sequence is CATTGEFKAFF. The CDR3 DNA is TGTGCCACTACAGGGGAGTTTAAAGCTTTCTTT.

The chain couples TRBV9 to TRBJ2-2; 11 bases agree with TRBD2. There are 16 residues in the CDR3. V gave up 7 bases and J gave up 1 base; unmatched junction bases: 6. Germline-derived CDR1 and CDR2 are SGDLS and YYNGEE. DNA of the CDR3: TGTGCCAGCCGGAGGCTAGCGGGAGGGAACACCGGGGAGCTGTTTTTT. Its protein product is CASRRLAGGNTGELFF.

CDR3 sequence: CASSPRGGGQYNEQFF. The CDR3 bases are TGTGCCAGCAGCCCCAGAGGGGGGGGGCAGTACAATGAGCAGTTCTTC. The chain employs TRBV7-8 and TRBJ2-1; TRBD2 is a possible D gene (7 bases). The CDR3 extends over 16 amino acids. Germline CDR1 SGHVS, CDR2 FQNEAQ. The ends were cut back, 5 bases at V and 4 bases at J, with 18 bases in the middle. The whole variable domain, filled in from reference TRBV7-8 and TRBJ2-1, reads GAGVSQSPRYKVAKRGQDVALRCDPISGHVSLFWYQQALGQGPEFLTYFQNEAQLDKSGLPSDRFFAERPEGSVSTLKIQRTQQEDSAVYLCASSPRGGGQYNEQFFGPGTRLTVL.

The rearrangement uses TRBV7-2 and TRBJ1-2; 7 positions agree with TRBD1. J lost 6 bases, V lost 8 bases, and 15 bases had no gene match. The CDR3 loop spans 15 amino acids. Germline-derived CDR1 and CDR2 are SGHTA and FQGNSA. CDR3 protein: CASASPVGGWNGYTF. Written as DNA, the CDR3 is TGTGCCAGCGCTTCACCGGTAGGGGGCTGGAATGGCTACACCTTC.

The chain uses TRBV29-1 and TRBJ2-5; tentative D call: TRBD2 (5 bases). V gave up 5 bases and J gave up 4 bases, with 8 bases separating them. The CDR3 has 11 residues. Germline V CDR1 and CDR2: SQVTM, ANQGSEA. This CDR3 is CSVRGVETQYF. The CDR3, as DNA: TGCAGCGTTCGGGGTGTAGAGACCCAGTACTTC.

This clone was seen a few times. This sequence joins TRBV14 and TRBJ1-4; D not certain. Germline lookup yields CDR1 SGHDN and CDR2 FVKESK. Trimming removed 0 bases from V and 13 bases from J, with 12 bases in between. The CDR3 spans 13 residues. CDR3 sequence reads: CASSQDDGEVLFF. In DNA, the CDR3 is TGTGCCAGCAGCCAAGATGACGGAGAGGTACTGTTTTTT.

This chain links TRBV5-1 with TRBJ1-1, with D possibly matching TRBD1 (6 bases). The CDR3 is 15 residues long. V was trimmed by 2 bases and J by 10 bases, leaving 21 bases between them. Looked up from germline, CDR1 is SGHRS and CDR2 is YFSETQ. The CDR3 sequence: CASSLVGQPSPGAFF. CDR3 bases: TGCGCCAGCAGCTTAGTAGGACAGCCCTCCCCGGGAGCTTTCTTT.

The chain joins TRBV11-2 to TRBJ1-1; the D gene is possibly TRBD1 (6 bases). Trimming removed 5 bases from V and 3 bases from J, with 22 bases in between. The germline V gene has CDR1 SGHAT and CDR2 FQNNGV. This CDR3 is 17 amino acids long. The CDR3 protein is CASSPGRGRTRDTEAFF. In nucleotides, the CDR3 is TGTGCCAGCAGCCCGGGGCGGGGGCGAACTCGGGACACTGAAGCTTTCTTT.

The gene calls are TRBV18 and TRBJ1-1; D ambiguous. Looked up from germline, CDR1 is KGHSH and CDR2 is LQKENI. Deletions cut 3 bases from V and 4 bases from J, with 15 bases between. The CDR3 extends over 15 amino acids. CDR3 in DNA: TGTGCCAGCTCACCTGAGAGGGCTTCGAGCACTGAAGCTTTCTTT. This codes for CASSPERASSTEAFF.

This chain links TRBV30 with TRBJ2-3; 7 bases are a match to TRBD1. CDR1 GTSNPN and CDR2 SVGIG come from the germline V gene (reference sequence). The CDR3 consists of 15 residues. V shed 5 bases and J 5 bases; nucleotides not matched to a gene: 13. CDR3 sequence: CAWGNRGSHEDTQYF. The CDR3 coding sequence is TGTGCCTGGGGAAACAGGGGCAGTCATGAAGATACGCAGTATTTT.

The chain recombines TRBV15 with TRBJ1-2, with 9 bases identical to TRBD1. The CDR3 sequence is 18 residues long. The V and J ends lost 1 base and 8 bases, in that order; junction bases with no gene match: 17. Germline assignment: CDR1 LNHNV and CDR2 YYDKDF (reference sequence). The chain's CDR3 is CATSRGVSGTGRGGGYTF. The CDR3 DNA reads as TGTGCCACCAGCAGAGGAGTCTCCGGGACAGGGCGCGGCGGCGGCTACACCTTC.

This rearrangement joins TRBV7-8 to TRBJ2-7; 11 bases agree with TRBD1. The CDR3 has 15 residues. Per the germline V gene, CDR1 is SGHVS and CDR2 is FQNEAQ. The ends lost 2 bases at V and 5 bases at J; junction bases unmatched: 5. The chain's CDR3 is CASSLYRDRGDEQYF. The CDR3 DNA sequence: TGTGCCAGCAGCTTATACCGGGACAGGGGGGACGAGCAGTACTTC.

The V gene is TRBV9, the J gene TRBJ2-3; D is perhaps TRBD2 (5 bases). Trimming pared 0 bases from V and 1 base from J, leaving 9 bases between. CDR1 is SGDLS, CDR2 YYNGEE, per germline. This CDR3 region has 15 residues. This CDR3 is CASSVGLRGTDTQYF. The CDR3 coding sequence is TGTGCCAGCAGCGTAGGGCTGAGGGGCACAGATACGCAGTATTTT. Drawing the rest from reference TRBV9 and TRBJ2-3, the complete variable domain is DSGVTQTPKHLITATGQRVTLRCSPRSGDLSVYWYQQSLDQGLQFLIQYYNGEERAKGNILERFSAQQFPDLHSELNLSSLELGDSALYFCASSVGLRGTDTQYFGPGTRLTVL.

The chain recombines TRBV6-1 with TRBJ1-2, with D maybe TRBD1 (6 bases). CDR1 and CDR2 (germline): MNHNS, SASEGT. The CDR3 is made up of 13 amino acids. With 3 bases removed from V and 7 bases from J, the gap between germline ends came to 12 bases. The CDR3 bases are TGTGCCAGCAGTGATTTAGACAGGCTTGGCTACACCTTC. Translating gives CASSDLDRLGYTF.

This chain uses TRBV7-2 with TRBJ2-7; no reliable D call. This CDR3 has 14 amino acids. Trimming left V 0 bases short and J 0 bases short, with 6 bases between. Germline V gene sequence: CDR1 SGHTA, CDR2 FQGNSA. CDR3 residues: CASSLAPSSYEQYF. DNA of the CDR3: TGTGCCAGCAGCTTAGCGCCGAGCTCCTACGAGCAGTACTTC. The variable domain in full, with the rest retrieved from reference TRBV7-2 and TRBJ2-7, is GAGVSQSPSNKVTEKGKDVELRCDPISGHTALYWYRQSLGQGLEFLIYFQGNSAPDKSGLPSDRFSAERTGGSVSTLTIQRTQQEDSAVYLCASSLAPSSYEQYFGPGTRLTVT.

CDR3 coding DNA: TGTGCCAGCAGCCAACGGGACAGGGCGAACACTGAAGCTTTCTTT. Protein sequence: CASSQRDRANTEAFF. This sequence joins TRBV3-1 (or the pseudogene TRBV3-2) and TRBJ1-1; 9 bases are shared with TRBD1. V was clipped by 2 bases and J by 1 base; unmatched bases: 2. This CDR3 has 15 residues. Germline V gene data show CDR1 as LGHDT and CDR2 as YNNKEL (reference sequence).

V and J are TRBV3-1 (or the pseudogene TRBV3-2) and TRBJ2-1; D gene unclear. The CDR3 totals 15 residues. Germline V lookup: CDR1 LGHDT, CDR2 YNNKEL (reference sequence). V shed 1 base and J shed 5 bases, with 12 bases lying between them. The CDR3 spells CASSQGPAPNNEQFF. The CDR3 bases are TGTGCCAGCAGCCAAGGCCCAGCGCCTAACAATGAGCAGTTCTTC.

V gene TRBV7-9 combines with J gene TRBJ2-5; TRBD2 matches at 10 bases. The length of the CDR3 is 19 residues. Germline CDR1 reads SEHNR; CDR2 reads FQNEAQ (reference sequence). After removal of 1 base from V and 4 bases from J, the junction contained 15 bases not matched to a gene. CDR3 sequence (DNA): TGTGCCAGCAGCTTAGTTCCGAGTAGCGGGGGGCGGATTAGAGAGACCCAGTACTTC. Its translation is CASSLVPSSGGRIRETQYF.

Written as DNA, the CDR3 is TGTGCCAGTGGGGCTGCGGGAGGGAGCGGCGGGGAGCTGTTTTTT. It codes for CASGAAGGSGGELFF. The V call is TRBV7-2, the J call TRBJ2-2; 9 bases map to TRBD2. This CDR3 has 15 residues. Germline V CDR1 and CDR2: SGHTA, FQGNSA. With 9 bases clipped from V and 7 bases from J, the junction kept 12 bases outside the gene matches. Together with reference TRBV7-2 and TRBJ2-2, the CDR3 gives the full variable domain: GAGVSQSPSNKVTEKGKDVELRCDPISGHTALYWYRQSLGQGLEFLIYFQGNSAPDKSGLPSDRFSAERTGGSVSTLTIQRTQQEDSAVYLCASGAAGGSGGELFFGEGSRLTVL.

The V gene is TRBV25-1, the J gene TRBJ1-1; the match to TRBD1 covers 9 bases. The CDR3 totals 17 residues. CDR1 and CDR2 from the germline V gene are MGHDK and SYGVNS. The V segment lost 8 bases and the J segment 0 bases; nucleotides outside the gene matches: 13. The CDR3: CASRKHGTGLMNTEAFF. The CDR3 nucleotides read TGTGCCAGCCGGAAGCACGGGACAGGGCTCATGAACACTGAAGCTTTCTTT.

This rearrangement joins TRBV7-3 to TRBJ2-7; TRBD2 matches 8 bases. The V gene end was trimmed by 3 bases and the J gene end by 2 bases; junction bases not matched to a gene: 6. Germline lookup yields CDR1 SGHTA and CDR2 FQGTGA. This CDR3 region has 15 residues. In DNA, the CDR3 is TGTGCCAGCAGCTTTGCGGGGGGCCTAGCCTACGAGCAGTACTTC. Translating gives CASSFAGGLAYEQYF. Filled out from reference TRBV7-3 and TRBJ2-7, the complete variable domain reads GAGVSQTPSNKVTEKGKYVELRCDPISGHTALYWYRQSLGQGPEFLIYFQGTGAADDSGLPNDRFFAVRPEGSVSTLKIQRTERGDSAVYLCASSFAGGLAYEQYFGPGTRLTVT.

This chain joins TRBV6-5 and TRBJ2-7, with 8 bases lining up with TRBD2. Germline lookup yields CDR1 MNHEY and CDR2 SVGAGI. This CDR3 spans 15 amino acids. V lost 4 bases and J lost 4; bases outside the gene matches: 9. CDR3 sequence (DNA): TGTGCCAGCAGTTTAGCGGGAACGCTAAAATACGAGCAGTACTTC. Translation: CASSLAGTLKYEQYF.

The chain combines TRBV10-3 with TRBJ1-5; D gene uncertain. Germline CDR1 ENHRY, CDR2 SYGVKD. Trimming left V 4 bases short and J 3 bases short, with 10 bases between. The length of the CDR3 is 14 residues. Here the CDR3 DNA reads TGTGCCATCAGTGCCACGGAGAACAATCAGCCCCAGCATTTT. Protein product: CAISATENNQPQHF.